This TCR beta chain was recorded in a study of blood T cell repertoires in COVID-19. Turning to the study itself: Researchers got acute and convalescent COVID-19 samples from the United States, Italy and Spain.

The germline CDR1 and CDR2 sequences are KGHSH and LQKENI. V gave up 3 bases and J gave up 2 bases, with 16 bases separating them. CDR3 length: 16 residues. Method: immunoSEQ multiplex PCR; TCRdb's copy keeps in-frame clones and lacks some. Counted here are roughly 170,000 clones, roughly 80% occurring once; the ten biggest clones make up roughly 7.1%. This receptor was taken from a human donor in a cohort sampled during active COVID-19. The sample comprised peripheral blood. V usage is TRBV18 and J usage is TRBJ1-2; possible D gene TRBD1, 5 bases. The CDR3 bases are TGTGCCAGCTCACCCACCAAGGCAGGGCTAAACTATGGCTACACCTTC. Protein product: CASSPTKAGLNYGYTF.